This T cell receptor beta chain was observed in a study of beta chain features in type 1 diabetes. Study outcomes and limitations: The study left unresolved whether HLA type influences TCRB rearrangement. All four CD4+ subsets from Type 1 diabetes patients carried moderately but significantly shorter TCRB CDR3s.

The junction had 4 bases not matched to a gene; V was cut back by 2 bases and J by 9 bases. The CDR3 covers 14 residues. Germline V gene lookup returns CDR1 SGHDN and CDR2 FVKESK. Sequenced material consisted of expressed TCRB transcripts (all of the isolated RNA was reverse transcribed). Profiling relied on immunoSEQ multiplex PCR, and the TCRdb table lists in-frame clones only, not all of them. The sample includes 140,000 or so clones, about 9.4% of them seen just once. This clone has a handful of counts. Its antigen remains unidentified. Material: naive CD4+ T cells from blood. This TCR was recovered from a man aged 18 to 35 in good health. This chain uses TRBV14 with TRBJ2-1, with 10 bases matching TRBD2. The CDR3 is CASSQRAGGREQFF. CDR3 sequence (DNA): TGTGCCAGCAGCCAAAGAGCGGGGGGGCGTGAGCAGTTCTTC.